This T cell receptor (beta chain) was identified in a study of CXCR3-negative and CXCR3-positive naive CD8 T cells. Notes on the study in general: TRBV-TRBJ usage matched between naive CXCR3-negative and CXCR3-positive cells but not between memory cells. Greater hydrophobicity was found in TRB CDR3s of CXCR3-positive naive cells than of CXCR3-negative naive cells. Freshly isolated PBMCs were used in most assays, given partial CXCR3 loss after freezing.

In preparing the TRB cDNA libraries, 5' RACE with UMI labels was used. Following a re-call of the 5' RACE reads, TCRdb has one entry per CDR3 protein and lacks DNA. The listing contains under 150,000 distinct CDR3 sequences. The CDR3 spans 14 residues. CDR1 is LGHNA, CDR2 YNFKEQ, per germline. Regarding this clonotype: Its target is unknown.

The rearrangement uses TRBV4-2 and TRBJ2-7; without DNA, the TCRdb call of TRBD2 cannot be checked. Sequencing was done on a sample of naive CXCR3+ CD8+ T cells from blood. Sample subset: CD45RO-CCR7+CD27+CD95- naive CD8+ T cells expressing CXCR3 (TNR3+). The TCR comes from a human donor in good health. Some clones in this sample may be carry-over from other donors' samples. The CDR3 sequence: CASSQRTSIYEQYF.